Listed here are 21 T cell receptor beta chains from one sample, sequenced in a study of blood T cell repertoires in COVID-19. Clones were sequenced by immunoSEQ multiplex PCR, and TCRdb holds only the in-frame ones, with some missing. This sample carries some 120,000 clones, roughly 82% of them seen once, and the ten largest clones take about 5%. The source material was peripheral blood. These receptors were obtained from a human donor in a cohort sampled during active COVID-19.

CDR3: CASSQAQGRSNNEQFF. For the CDR3, the DNA is TGTGCCAGCAGCCAAGCACAGGGCCGATCGAACAATGAGCAGTTCTTC. The chain combines TRBV4-2 with TRBJ2-1; TRBD1 is a possible D gene (6 bases). V lost 1 base to trimming and J lost 5 bases, with 15 bases between them. Germline V gene lookup returns CDR1 LGHNA and CDR2 YNFKEQ. The CDR3 is made up of 16 amino acids.

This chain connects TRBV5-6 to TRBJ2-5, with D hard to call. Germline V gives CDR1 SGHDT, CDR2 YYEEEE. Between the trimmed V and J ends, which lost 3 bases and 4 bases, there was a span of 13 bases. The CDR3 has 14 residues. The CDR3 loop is CASSSTKQTETQYF. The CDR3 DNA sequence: TGTGCCAGCAGCTCAACTAAACAAACAGAGACCCAGTACTTC.

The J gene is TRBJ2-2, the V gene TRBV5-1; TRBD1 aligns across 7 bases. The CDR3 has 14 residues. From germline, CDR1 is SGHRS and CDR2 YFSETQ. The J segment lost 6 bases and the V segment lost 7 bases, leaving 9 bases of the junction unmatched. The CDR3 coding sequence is TGCGCCAGCGGGGACCAACAGGGGTCCGGGGAGCTGTTTTTT. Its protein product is CASGDQQGSGELFF.

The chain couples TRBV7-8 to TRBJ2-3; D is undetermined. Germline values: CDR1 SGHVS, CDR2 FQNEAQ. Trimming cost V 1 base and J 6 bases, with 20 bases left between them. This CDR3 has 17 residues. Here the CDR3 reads CASSLVVFPVESDTQYF. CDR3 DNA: TGTGCCAGCAGCTTAGTCGTTTTTCCCGTAGAGTCTGATACGCAGTATTTT.

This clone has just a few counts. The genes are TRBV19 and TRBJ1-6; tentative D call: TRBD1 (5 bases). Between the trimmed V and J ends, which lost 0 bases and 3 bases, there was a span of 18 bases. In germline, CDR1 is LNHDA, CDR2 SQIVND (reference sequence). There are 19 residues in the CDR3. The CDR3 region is CASSIDAKGGAGYNSPLHF. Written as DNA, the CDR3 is TGTGCCAGTAGTATAGATGCGAAGGGCGGGGCAGGCTATAATTCACCCCTCCACTTT.

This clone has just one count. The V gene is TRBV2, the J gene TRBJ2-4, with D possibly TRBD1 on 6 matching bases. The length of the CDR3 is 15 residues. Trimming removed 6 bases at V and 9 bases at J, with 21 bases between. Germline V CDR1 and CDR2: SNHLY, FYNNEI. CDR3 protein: CASSKEGVGLSIQYF. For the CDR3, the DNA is TGTGCCAGCAGCAAAGAGGGGGTTGGTTTAAGCATTCAGTACTTC.

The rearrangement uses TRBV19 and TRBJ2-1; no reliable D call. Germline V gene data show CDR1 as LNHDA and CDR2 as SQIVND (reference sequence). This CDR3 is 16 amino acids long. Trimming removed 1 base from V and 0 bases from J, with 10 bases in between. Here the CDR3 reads CASSIVRVNSYNEQFF. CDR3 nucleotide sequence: TGTGCCAGTAGTATAGTTCGGGTTAACTCCTACAATGAGCAGTTCTTC. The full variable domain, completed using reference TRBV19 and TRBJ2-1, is DGGITQSPKYLFRKEGQNVTLSCEQNLNHDAMYWYRQDPGQGLRLIYYSQIVNDFQKGDIAEGYSVSREKKESFPLTVTSAQKNPTAFYLCASSIVRVNSYNEQFFGPGTRLTVL.

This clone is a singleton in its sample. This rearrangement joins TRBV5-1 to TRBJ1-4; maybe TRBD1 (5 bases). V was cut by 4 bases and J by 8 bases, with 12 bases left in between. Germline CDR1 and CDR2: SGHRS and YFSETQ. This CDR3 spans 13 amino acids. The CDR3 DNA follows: TGCGCCAGCAGCACCAGACAGACGGAAAAACTGTTTTTT. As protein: CASSTRQTEKLFF.

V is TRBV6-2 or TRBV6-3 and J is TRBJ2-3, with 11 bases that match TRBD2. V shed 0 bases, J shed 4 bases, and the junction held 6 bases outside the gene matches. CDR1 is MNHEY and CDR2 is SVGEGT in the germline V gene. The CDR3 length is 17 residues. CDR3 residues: CASSYSTSGTSADTQYF. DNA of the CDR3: TGTGCCAGCAGTTACTCGACTAGCGGGACCTCGGCAGATACGCAGTATTTT.

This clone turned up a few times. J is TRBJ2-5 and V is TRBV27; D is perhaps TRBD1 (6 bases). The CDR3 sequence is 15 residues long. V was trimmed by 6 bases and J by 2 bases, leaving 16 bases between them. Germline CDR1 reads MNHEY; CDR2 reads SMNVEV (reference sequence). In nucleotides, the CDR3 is TGTGCCAGCAGAATCACACAGGGTACTCAAGAGACCCAGTACTTC. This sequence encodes CASRITQGTQETQYF.

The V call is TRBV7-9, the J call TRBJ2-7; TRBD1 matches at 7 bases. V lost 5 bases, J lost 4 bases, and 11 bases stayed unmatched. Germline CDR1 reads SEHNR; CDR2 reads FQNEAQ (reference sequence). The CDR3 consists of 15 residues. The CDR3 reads CASSDYDRALYEQYF. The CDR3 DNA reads TGTGCCAGCAGCGACTACGACAGGGCGCTTTACGAGCAGTACTTC.

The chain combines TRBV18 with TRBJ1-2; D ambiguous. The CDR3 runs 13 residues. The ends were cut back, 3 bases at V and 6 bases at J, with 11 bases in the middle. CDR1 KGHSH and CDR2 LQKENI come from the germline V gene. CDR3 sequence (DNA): TGTGCCAGCTCACCTACCCCGGCGGATGGCTACACCTTC. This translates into CASSPTPADGYTF.

The CDR3 DNA reads TGTGCCAGTAGTATCCCAGGACTAGCGGGATTGGAGACCCAGTACTTC. It translates to CASSIPGLAGLETQYF. The chain is built from TRBV19 and TRBJ2-5; TRBD2 matches at 12 bases. Germline CDR1 and CDR2: LNHDA and SQIVND (reference sequence). There are 16 residues in the CDR3. With V trimmed by 3 bases and J by 5 bases, 7 bases remained unmatched.

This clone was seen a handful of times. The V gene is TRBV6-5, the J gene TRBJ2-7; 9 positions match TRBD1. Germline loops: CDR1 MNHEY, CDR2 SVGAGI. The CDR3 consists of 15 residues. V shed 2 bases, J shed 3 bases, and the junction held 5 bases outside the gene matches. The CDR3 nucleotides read TGTGCCAGCAGTTACAGAGGACAGGGGAGCTACGAGCAGTACTTC. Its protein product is CASSYRGQGSYEQYF.

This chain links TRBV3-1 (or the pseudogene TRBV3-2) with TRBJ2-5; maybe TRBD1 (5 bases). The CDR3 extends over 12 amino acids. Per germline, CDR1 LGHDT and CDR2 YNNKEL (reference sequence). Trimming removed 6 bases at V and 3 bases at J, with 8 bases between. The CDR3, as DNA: TGTGCCAGCAGGAGCAGGGAAGAGACCCAGTACTTC. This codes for CASRSREETQYF.

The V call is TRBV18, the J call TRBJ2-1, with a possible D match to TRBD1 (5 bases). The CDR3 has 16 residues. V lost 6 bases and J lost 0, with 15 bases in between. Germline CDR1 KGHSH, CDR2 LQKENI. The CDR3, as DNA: TGTGCCAGCTCGTTCGAACAGGTGAGCTCCTACAATGAGCAGTTCTTC. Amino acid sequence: CASSFEQVSSYNEQFF. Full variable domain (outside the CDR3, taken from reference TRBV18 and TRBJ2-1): NAGVMQNPRHLVRRRGQEARLRCSPMKGHSHVYWYRQLPEEGLKFMVYLQKENIIDESGMPKERFSAEFPKEGPSILRIQQVVRGDSAAYFCASSFEQVSSYNEQFFGPGTRLTVL.

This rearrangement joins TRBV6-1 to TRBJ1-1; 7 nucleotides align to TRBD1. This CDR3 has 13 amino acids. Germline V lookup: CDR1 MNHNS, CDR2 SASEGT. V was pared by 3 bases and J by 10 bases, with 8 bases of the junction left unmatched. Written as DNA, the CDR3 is TGTGCCAGCAGTGATATTAGGCAGGGGGGAGCTTTCTTT. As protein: CASSDIRQGGAFF.

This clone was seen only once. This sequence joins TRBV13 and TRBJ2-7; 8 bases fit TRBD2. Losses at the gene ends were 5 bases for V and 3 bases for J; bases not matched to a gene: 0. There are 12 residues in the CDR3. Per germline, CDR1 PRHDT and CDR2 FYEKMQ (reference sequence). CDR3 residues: CASSLAGYEQYF. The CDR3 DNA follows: TGTGCCAGCAGCCTAGCGGGCTACGAGCAGTACTTC.

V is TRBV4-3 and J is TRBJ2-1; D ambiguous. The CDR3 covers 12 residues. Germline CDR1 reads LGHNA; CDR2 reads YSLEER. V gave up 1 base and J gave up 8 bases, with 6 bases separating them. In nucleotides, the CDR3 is TGCGCCAGCAGCCAAGGACTCTATGAGCAGTTCTTC. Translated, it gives CASSQGLYEQFF.

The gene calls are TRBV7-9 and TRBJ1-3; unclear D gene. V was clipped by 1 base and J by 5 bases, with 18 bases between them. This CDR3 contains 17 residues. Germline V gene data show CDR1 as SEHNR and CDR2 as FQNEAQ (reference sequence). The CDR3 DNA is TGTGCCAGCAGCTTAGTGGCGGTACCGGGGAGTAGAAACACCATATATTTT. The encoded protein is CASSLVAVPGSRNTIYF.

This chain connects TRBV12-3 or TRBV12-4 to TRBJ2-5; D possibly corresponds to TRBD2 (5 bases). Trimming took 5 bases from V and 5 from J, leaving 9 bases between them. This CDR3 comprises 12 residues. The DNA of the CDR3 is TGTGCCAGCAGTCCAAGGAGGGAGACCCAGTACTTC. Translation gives CASSPRRETQYF.